The following is a TCR beta chain sequence with its context. Its cognate antigen has yet to be identified. One base away there is no much larger clone; base qualities are not given. These data come from a study of blood T cell repertoires in COVID-19 (dated by TCRdb to the early 2020s). Study-wide context: Samples from collaborators originated in the United States, Italy and Spain and spanned both the acute and convalescent phases of COVID-19. The material from the prospective study consisted of cDNA or gDNA derived from T cells, B-cell-depleted T cells, or PBMCs. The dataset comprised deeply sampled blood TCRbeta repertoires from subjects exposed to, actively infected with, or recovered from COVID-19. The repertoires were released in a freely available public database intended as a resource for research on the immune response to SARS-CoV-2. Samples came from the ongoing ImmuneRACE study (first 160 participants) plus 1,254 subjects from 6 global collaborators. A de-identified subject ID, COVID-19 status, age in years and sex were almost always included in the sample metadata. HLA class I and class II types, where available, came from metadata supplied by the sample provider rather than from assay-based typing.

Enrolling through a virtual design, the prospective study's participants ranged in age from roughly 18 to 89 years and lived across around 25 United States geographic areas. To assign participants to cohorts, the prospective study relied on clinical history that participants themselves reported in a screening survey and a study questionnaire. Exposed participants had been in contact with someone with a PCR-confirmed or clinician-diagnosed COVID-19 case within 2 weeks of study entry. Each participant in the prospective study had whole blood, serum and a nasopharyngeal or oropharyngeal swab collected by mobile phlebotomists. Prospective study participants could optionally give additional blood draws and questionnaires over a roughly two-month period. Before DNA extraction, blood samples from the prospective study were shipped at room temperature or frozen. From its cysteine to its phenylalanine, the CDR3 spans 15 amino acids. The DNA shown is the 45-base CDR3, in frame from base 1. According to the germline V gene (reference sequence), CDR1 reads LNHDA and CDR2 reads SQIVND. V sheds 1 base and J sheds 3 bases, leaving 11 bases between their ends.

TCRbeta CDR3 regions were amplified from genomic DNA by means of the immunoSEQ Assay, a bias-controlled multiplex PCR. From the authors' description of their analysis: Within the assay, amplification of reference gene primers was used to estimate how many nucleated cells each sample contained. Sequence reads were collapsed and filtered to measure the absolute abundance of every unique TCRbeta CDR3 rearrangement. Productive Simpson clonality was computed per sample as the square root of Simpson's diversity index over productive rearrangements. As stored in TCRdb, this immuneACCESS dataset retains in-frame rearrangements with V and J assigned. A fraction of the clones does not appear; measured against another copy, unresolved V genes explain less than half of the discrepancy, and the remainder lacks a known reason. The DNA gave D and trimming, while V, J and clone size come from that table. The table for this sample lists 200,000 to 300,000 clones; about 90% of them were counted only once. Of the sample, around 1% is held by the ten largest clones.

The full study reports these points: How much clinical and demographic metadata was included differed by source and by participant, and the metadata was provided uncurated.

The source material was PBMCs or T cells enriched from blood (not recorded which). The TCR comes from a man aged 45 to 65 who had been exposed to COVID-19. The sequence links TRBV19 to TRBJ2-3; the D gene assignment is ambiguous. The CDR3 region: CASSIVLVGTDTQYF. The nucleotides read TGTGCCAGTAGTATAGTGCTCGTCGGGACAGATACGCAGTATTTT.